This note documents a single TCR beta chain sequence. What it binds is not known. This entry belongs to a study of CD8+ T cells in alopecia areata. Turning to the study itself: Tofacitinib ran 6 to 18 months, followed by 6 months off drug. Scalp area affected, as a percentage, set the severity score of treated patients. General study points: Scalp clonality dropped significantly under tofacitinib, as did expanded CD8+ top-100 clones. An increase in clonality over normal scalp was evident in lesional scalp, especially alopecia totalis/universalis.

The treatment here: oral pan-JAK inhibitor, 5-10 mg twice daily. cDNA serving as the sequencing template came from extracted, reverse transcribed RNA. Sequencing was performed with immunoSEQ multiplex PCR; in TCRdb, only in-frame clones are kept and a portion is missing. The sample consists of roughly 100,000 clones, about three fifths of them appearing once. V lost 3 bases to trimming and J lost 3 bases, with 8 bases between them. CDR1 is SGHTA, CDR2 FQGNSA, per germline. This CDR3 region has 13 residues. The specimen comprised CD8+ T cells sorted from blood, sampled around week 55, from a patient treated with tofacitinib. This TCR was sampled from a human donor with alopecia areata. The chain joins TRBV7-2 to TRBJ2-5, with D possibly TRBD2 on 6 matching bases. CDR3 amino acids: CASSFGRKETQYF. For the CDR3, the DNA is TGTGCCAGCAGCTTCGGGAGAAAAGAGACCCAGTACTTC.